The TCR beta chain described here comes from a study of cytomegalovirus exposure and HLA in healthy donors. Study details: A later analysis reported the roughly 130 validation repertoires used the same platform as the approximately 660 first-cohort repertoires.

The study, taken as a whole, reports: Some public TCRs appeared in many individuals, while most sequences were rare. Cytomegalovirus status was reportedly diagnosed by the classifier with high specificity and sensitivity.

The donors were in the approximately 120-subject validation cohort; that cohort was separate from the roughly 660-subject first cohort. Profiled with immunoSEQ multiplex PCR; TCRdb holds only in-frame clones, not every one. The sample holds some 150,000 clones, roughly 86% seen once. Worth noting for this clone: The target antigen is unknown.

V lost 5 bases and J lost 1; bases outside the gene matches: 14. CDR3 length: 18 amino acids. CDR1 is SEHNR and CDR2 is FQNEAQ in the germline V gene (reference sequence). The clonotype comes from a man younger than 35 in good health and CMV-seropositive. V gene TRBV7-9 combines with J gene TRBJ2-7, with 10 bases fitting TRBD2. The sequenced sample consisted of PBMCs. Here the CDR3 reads CASSPQSGGALMSYEQYF. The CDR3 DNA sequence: TGTGCCAGCAGCCCCCAAAGCGGGGGGGCTCTAATGTCCTACGAGCAGTACTTC.